This note documents a single T cell receptor (beta chain) sequence. The entry originates in a study of cytomegalovirus exposure and HLA in healthy donors. Study-level information: Out of several hundred genotyped donors, about 81% belonged to the Caucasian-associated ancestry cluster.

The primer mix had 60 Vbeta and 13 Jbeta primers. Sequencing was performed with immunoSEQ multiplex PCR; in TCRdb, only in-frame clones are kept and a portion is missing. The repertoire includes more than 80,000 clones, over 70% of them detected once, and 2.5% to 3% sits in the top ten. There are 13 residues in the CDR3. Trimming left V 7 bases short and J 0 bases short, with 13 bases between. CDR1 SQVTM and CDR2 ANQGSEA come from the germline V gene. Sample: PBMCs. The TCR originated in a male donor in good health and CMV-seropositive. The V gene is TRBV29-1, the J gene TRBJ2-7, with D tentatively TRBD1 (5 bases). CDR3 protein: CSALVDNSYEQYF. The CDR3 DNA follows: TGCAGCGCCCTCGTGGACAACTCCTACGAGCAGTACTTC.